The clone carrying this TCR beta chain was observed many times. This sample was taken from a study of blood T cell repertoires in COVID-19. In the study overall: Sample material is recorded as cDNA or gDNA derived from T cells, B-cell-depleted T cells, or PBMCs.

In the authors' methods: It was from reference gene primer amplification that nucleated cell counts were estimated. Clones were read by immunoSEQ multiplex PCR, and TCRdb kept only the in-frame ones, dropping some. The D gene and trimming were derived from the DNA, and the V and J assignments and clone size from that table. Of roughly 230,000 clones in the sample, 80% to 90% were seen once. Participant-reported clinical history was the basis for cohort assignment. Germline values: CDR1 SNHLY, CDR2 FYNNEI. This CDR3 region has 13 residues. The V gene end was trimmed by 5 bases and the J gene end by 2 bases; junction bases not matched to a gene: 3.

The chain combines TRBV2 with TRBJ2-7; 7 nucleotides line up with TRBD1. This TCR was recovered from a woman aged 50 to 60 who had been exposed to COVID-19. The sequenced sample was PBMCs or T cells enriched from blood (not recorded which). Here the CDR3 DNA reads TGTGCCAGCAGTAACAGGGGCGCCTACGAGCAGTACTTC. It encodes CASSNRGAYEQYF.